This T cell receptor beta chain stems from a study of blood T cell repertoires in COVID-19. This clone appeared once. V dropped 8 bases and J dropped 4; count of bases not matched to a gene: 7. This CDR3 contains 15 residues. Germline values: CDR1 MNHEY, CDR2 SMNVEV (reference sequence). Authors' methods: Reference gene primer amplification gave estimated nucleated cell counts. Clones were read by immunoSEQ multiplex PCR, and TCRdb kept only the in-frame ones, dropping some. That table is the source of V, J and clone size, and D and trimming were worked out from the DNA. The sample holds more than 9,500 clones, 85% to 90% seen once.

This sequence was found in a woman aged 55-69 years with active COVID-19. The chain carries TRBV27 and TRBJ2-1; TRBD2 aligns across 11 bases. Sample: peripheral blood. CDR3 DNA sequence: TGTGCCAGCGACAGACTAGCGGGGCGATACAATGAGCAGTTCTTC. This gives the protein CASDRLAGRYNEQFF.